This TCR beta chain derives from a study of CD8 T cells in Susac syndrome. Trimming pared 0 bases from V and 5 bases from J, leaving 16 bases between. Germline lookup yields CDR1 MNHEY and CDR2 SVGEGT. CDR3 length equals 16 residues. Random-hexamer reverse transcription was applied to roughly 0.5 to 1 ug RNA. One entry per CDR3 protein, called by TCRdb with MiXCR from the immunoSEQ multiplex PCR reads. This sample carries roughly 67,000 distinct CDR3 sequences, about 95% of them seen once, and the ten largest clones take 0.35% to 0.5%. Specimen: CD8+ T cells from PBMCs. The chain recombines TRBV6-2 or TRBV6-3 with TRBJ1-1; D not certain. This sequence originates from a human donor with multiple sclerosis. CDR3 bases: TGTGCCAGCAGTTACTCGATATGGAACGCGGGGACTGAAGCTTTCTTT. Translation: CASSYSIWNAGTEAFF.